Listed here is a single T cell receptor (beta chain). Its specificity is not known. The data were taken from a study of T cells expressing NK-cell markers. Study overall: Researchers got TCR beta repertoires out of sorted CD3+CD56+NKG2C+, CD3+CD56+NKG2C- and CD3+CD56-NKG2C+ T cells.

CDR1 is LNHNV, CDR2 YYDKDF, per germline (reference sequence). The CDR3 contains 13 residues. TCR beta cDNA was generated via 5'RACE template switching incorporating UMIs. Following a re-call of the 5' RACE reads, TCRdb has one entry per CDR3 protein and lacks DNA. Its listing shows 200,000 to 300,000 distinct CDR3 sequences. Broader study findings: These clonotypes additionally ranked first within the CD3+CD56-NKG2C+ fraction of a handful of donors. Unclear, still, was the HCMV specificity of the expanded NKG2C+ T cell clones.

The chain combines TRBV15 with TRBJ2-7. The receptor's source is a man aged 18 to 35 in good health. Sequencing input: blood T cells: a sorted CD56 or NKG2C T cell subset, CD4+ or CD8+ T cells, or bulk PBMC T cells (not recorded which). CDR3 loop: CATSRDLGFEQYF.